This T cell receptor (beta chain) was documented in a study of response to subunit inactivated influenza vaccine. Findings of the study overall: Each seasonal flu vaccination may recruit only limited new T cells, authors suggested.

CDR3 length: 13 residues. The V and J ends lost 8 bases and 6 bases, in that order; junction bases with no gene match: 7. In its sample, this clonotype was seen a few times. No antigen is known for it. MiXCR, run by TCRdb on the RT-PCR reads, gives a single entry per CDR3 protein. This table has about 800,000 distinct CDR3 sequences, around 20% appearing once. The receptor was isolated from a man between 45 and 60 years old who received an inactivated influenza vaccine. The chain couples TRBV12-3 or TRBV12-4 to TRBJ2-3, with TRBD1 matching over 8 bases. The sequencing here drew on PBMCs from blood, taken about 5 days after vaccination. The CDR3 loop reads CASGGQGRDTQYF. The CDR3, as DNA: TGTGCCAGCGGTGGACAGGGTAGGGATACGCAGTATTTT.